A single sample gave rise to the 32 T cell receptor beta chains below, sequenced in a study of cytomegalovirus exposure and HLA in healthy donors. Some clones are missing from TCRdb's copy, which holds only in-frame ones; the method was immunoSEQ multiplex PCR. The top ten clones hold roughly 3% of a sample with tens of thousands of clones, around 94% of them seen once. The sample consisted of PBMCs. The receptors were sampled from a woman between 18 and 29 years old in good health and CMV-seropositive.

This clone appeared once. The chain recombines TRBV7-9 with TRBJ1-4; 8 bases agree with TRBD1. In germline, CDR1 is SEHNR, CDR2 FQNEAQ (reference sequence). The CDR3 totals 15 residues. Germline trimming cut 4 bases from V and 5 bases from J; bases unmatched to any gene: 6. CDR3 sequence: CASSYPGQVNEKLFF. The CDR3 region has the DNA TGTGCCAGCAGCTATCCGGGACAGGTCAATGAAAAACTGTTTTTT.

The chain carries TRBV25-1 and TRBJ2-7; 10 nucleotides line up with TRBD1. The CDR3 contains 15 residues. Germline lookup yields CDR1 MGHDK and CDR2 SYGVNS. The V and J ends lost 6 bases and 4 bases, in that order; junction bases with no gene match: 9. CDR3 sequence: CASRETGTGAYEQYF. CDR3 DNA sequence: TGTGCCAGCAGAGAGACTGGGACAGGGGCTTACGAGCAGTACTTC.

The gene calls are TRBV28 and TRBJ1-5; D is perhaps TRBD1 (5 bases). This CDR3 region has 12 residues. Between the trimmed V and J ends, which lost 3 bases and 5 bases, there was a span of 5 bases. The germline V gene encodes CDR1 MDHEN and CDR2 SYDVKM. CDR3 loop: CASSFRDQPQHF. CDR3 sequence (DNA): TGTGCCAGCAGTTTCAGGGATCAGCCCCAGCATTTT.

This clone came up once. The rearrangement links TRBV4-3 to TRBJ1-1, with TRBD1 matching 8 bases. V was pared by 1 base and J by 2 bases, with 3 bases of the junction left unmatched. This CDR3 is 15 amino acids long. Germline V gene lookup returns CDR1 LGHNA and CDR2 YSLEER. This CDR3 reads CASSQGTGKNTEAFF. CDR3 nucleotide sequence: TGCGCCAGCAGCCAAGGGACAGGGAAAAACACTGAAGCTTTCTTT.

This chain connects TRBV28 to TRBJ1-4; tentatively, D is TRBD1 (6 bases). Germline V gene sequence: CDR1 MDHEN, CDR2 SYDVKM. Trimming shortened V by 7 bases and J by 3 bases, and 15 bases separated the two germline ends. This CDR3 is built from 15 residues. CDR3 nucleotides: TGTGCCAGCAACGCCGTGGGGGGGCCTAATGAAAAACTGTTTTTT. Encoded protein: CASNAVGGPNEKLFF.

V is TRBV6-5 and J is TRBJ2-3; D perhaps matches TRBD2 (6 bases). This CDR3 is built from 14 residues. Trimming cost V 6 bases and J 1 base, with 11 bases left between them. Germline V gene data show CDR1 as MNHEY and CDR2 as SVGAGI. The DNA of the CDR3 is TGTGCCAGCAGGATGGAGCGGGGCACAGATACGCAGTATTTT. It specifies CASRMERGTDTQYF.

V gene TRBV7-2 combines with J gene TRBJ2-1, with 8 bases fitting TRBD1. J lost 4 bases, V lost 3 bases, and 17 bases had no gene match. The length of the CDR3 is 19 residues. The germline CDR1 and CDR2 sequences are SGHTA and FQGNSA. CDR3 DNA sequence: TGTGCCAGCAGCTTCGACAGGGGAGGTGTGTTTTCCAATTACAATGAGCAGTTCTTC. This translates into CASSFDRGGVFSNYNEQFF.

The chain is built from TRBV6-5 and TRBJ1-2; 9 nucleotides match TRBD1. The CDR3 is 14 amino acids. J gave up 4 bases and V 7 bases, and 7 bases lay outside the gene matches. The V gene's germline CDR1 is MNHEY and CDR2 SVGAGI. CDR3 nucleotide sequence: TGTGCCAGCAAAGGGGACAGGGCCCCCTATGGCTACACCTTC. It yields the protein CASKGDRAPYGYTF.

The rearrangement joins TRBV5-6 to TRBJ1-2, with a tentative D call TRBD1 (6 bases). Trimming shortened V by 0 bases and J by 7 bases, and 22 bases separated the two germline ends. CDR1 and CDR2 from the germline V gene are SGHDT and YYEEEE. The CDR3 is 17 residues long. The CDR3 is CASSLAPQGAGIGGYTF. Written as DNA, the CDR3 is TGTGCCAGCAGCTTGGCCCCACAGGGTGCCGGTATCGGTGGCTACACCTTC.

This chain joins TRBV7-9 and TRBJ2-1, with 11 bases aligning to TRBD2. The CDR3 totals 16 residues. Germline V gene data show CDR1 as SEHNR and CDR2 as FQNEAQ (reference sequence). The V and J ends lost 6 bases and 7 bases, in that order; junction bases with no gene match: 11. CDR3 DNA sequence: TGTGCCAGCAGGGTCATAGCGGGAGGGAGGTCGAATGAGCAGTTCTTC. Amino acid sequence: CASRVIAGGRSNEQFF.

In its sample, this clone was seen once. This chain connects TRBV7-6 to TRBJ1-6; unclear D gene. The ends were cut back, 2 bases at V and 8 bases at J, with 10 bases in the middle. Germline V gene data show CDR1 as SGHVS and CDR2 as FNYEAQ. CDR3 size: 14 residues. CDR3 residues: CASSLNYGDSPLHF. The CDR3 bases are TGTGCCAGCAGCTTAAATTACGGGGATTCACCCCTCCACTTT.

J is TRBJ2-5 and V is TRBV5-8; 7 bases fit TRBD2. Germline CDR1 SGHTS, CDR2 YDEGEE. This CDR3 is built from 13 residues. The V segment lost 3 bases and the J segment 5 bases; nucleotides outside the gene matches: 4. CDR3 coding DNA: TGTGCCAGCAGCTCGTGGGGAGGGGAGACCCAGTACTTC. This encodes CASSSWGGETQYF.

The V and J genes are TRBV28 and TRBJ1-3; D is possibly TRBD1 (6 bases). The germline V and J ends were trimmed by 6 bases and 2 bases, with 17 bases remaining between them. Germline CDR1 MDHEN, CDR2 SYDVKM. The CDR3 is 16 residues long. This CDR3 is CASSSPRGGPGNTIYF. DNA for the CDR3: TGTGCCAGCAGCTCGCCCCGGGGGGGCCCTGGAAACACCATATATTTT.

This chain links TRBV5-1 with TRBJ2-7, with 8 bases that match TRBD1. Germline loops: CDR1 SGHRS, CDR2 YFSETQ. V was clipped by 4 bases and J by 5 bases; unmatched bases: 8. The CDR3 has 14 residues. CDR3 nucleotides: TGCGCCAGCAGCGCCGGGACAGGAGTCCACGAGCAGTACTTC. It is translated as CASSAGTGVHEQYF.

In nucleotides, the CDR3 is TGTGCCAGCAGTGACCCTGGGACTAGCGACTTACCCGGGGAGCTGTTTTTT. Translating it yields CASSDPGTSDLPGELFF. The rearrangement joins TRBV2 to TRBJ2-2; TRBD2 matches 10 bases. V trimming: 3 bases; J trimming: 6 bases; junction bases outside the gene matches: 10. This CDR3 region has 17 residues. The germline V gene has CDR1 SNHLY and CDR2 FYNNEI.

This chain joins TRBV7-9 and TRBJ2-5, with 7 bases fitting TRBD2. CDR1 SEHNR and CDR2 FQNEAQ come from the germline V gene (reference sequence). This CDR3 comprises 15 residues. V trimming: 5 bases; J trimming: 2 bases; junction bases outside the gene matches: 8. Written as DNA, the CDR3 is TGTGCCAGCAGCCTCGGGGGGATTAGGCAAGAGACCCAGTACTTC. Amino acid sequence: CASSLGGIRQETQYF.

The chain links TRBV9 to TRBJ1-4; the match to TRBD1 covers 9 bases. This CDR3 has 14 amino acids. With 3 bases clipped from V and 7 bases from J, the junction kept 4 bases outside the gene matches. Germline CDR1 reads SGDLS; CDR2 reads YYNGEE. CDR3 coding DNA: TGTGCCAGCAGCGAGGACAGGGGAAGTGAAAAACTGTTTTTT. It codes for CASSEDRGSEKLFF.

The CDR3 loop reads CASSRTGMNTEAFF. The CDR3 DNA is TGTGCCAGCAGTCGGACAGGAATGAACACTGAAGCTTTCTTT. The chain recombines TRBV6-1 with TRBJ1-1, with 7 bases matching TRBD1. CDR1 and CDR2 from the germline V gene are MNHNS and SASEGT. The J segment lost 0 bases and the V segment lost 5 bases, leaving 3 bases of the junction unmatched. The CDR3 totals 14 residues.

The CDR3 spells CASSLDRGYYGYTF. CDR3 DNA sequence: TGTGCCAGCAGCCTAGACAGGGGGTACTATGGCTACACCTTC. V and J are TRBV4-2 and TRBJ1-2; 9 nucleotides agree with TRBD1. This CDR3 is 14 amino acids long. The J segment lost 3 bases and the V segment lost 4 bases, leaving 3 bases of the junction unmatched. Germline V gene sequence: CDR1 LGHNA, CDR2 YNFKEQ.

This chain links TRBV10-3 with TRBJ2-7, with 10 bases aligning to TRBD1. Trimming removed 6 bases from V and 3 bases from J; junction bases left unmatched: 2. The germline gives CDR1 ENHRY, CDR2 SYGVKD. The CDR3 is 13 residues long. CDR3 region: CAIRGTGVYEQYF. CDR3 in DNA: TGTGCCATCAGGGGGACAGGGGTCTACGAGCAGTACTTC.

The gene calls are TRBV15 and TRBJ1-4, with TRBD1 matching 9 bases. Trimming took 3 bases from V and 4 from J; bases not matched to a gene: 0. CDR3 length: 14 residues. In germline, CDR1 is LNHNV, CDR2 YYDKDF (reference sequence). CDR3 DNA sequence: TGTGCCACCAGCAGGGACAGGGGTAATGAAAAACTGTTTTTT. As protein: CATSRDRGNEKLFF.

The CDR3, as DNA: TGCGCCAGCAGCCAAGAGGGGACTAGTCTAGAGACCCAGTACTTC. Translation: CASSQEGTSLETQYF. The chain joins TRBV4-1 to TRBJ2-5; TRBD2 matches at 8 bases. Germline V gives CDR1 MGHRA, CDR2 YSYEKL. Trimming removed 0 bases from V and 4 bases from J; junction bases left unmatched: 4. This CDR3 is 15 amino acids long.

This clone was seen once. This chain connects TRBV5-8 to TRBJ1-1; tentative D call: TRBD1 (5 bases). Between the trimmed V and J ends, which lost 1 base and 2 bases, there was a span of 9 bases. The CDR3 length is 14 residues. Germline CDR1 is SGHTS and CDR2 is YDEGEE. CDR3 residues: CASSLRGINTEAFF. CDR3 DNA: TGTGCCAGCAGCTTGCGGGGGATCAACACTGAAGCTTTCTTT.

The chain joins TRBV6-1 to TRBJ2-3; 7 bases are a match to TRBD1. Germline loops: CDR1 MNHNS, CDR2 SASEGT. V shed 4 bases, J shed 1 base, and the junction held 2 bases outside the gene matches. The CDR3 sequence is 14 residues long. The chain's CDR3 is CASSGTGGTDTQYF. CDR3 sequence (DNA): TGTGCCAGCAGTGGCACAGGGGGCACAGATACGCAGTATTTT.

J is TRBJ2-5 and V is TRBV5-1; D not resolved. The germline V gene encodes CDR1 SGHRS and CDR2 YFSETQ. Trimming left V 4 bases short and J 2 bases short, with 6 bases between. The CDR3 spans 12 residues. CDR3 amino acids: CASSANQETQYF. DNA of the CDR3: TGCGCCAGCAGCGCTAATCAAGAGACCCAGTACTTC.

In DNA form, the CDR3 reads TGTGCCATTCGACAGGCCTTAAGCTCCTATAATTCACCCCTCCACTTT. Translation gives CAIRQALSSYNSPLHF. This sequence joins TRBV10-3 and TRBJ1-6; TRBD1 might be the D (6 bases). The V and J ends lost 9 bases and 0 bases respectively, with 15 bases between them. The CDR3 has 16 amino acids. Germline V gene data show CDR1 as ENHRY and CDR2 as SYGVKD.

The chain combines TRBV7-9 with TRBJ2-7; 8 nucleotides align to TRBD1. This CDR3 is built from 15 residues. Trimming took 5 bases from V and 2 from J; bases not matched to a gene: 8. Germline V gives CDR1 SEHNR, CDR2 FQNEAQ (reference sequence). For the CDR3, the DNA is TGTGCCAGCAGCACAACAGGGGGGCTTACCTACGAGCAGTACTTC. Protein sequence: CASSTTGGLTYEQYF. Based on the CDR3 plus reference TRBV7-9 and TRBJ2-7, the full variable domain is DTGVSQNPRHKITKRGQNVTFRCDPISEHNRLYWYRQTLGQGPEFLTYFQNEAQLEKSRLLSDRFSAERPKGSFSTLEIQRTEQGDSAMYLCASSTTGGLTYEQYFGPGTRLTVT.

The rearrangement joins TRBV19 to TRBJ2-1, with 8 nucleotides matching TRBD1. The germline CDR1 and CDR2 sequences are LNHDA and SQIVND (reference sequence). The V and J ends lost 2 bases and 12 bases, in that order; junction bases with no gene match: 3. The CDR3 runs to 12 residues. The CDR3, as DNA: TGTGCCAGTAGTATAACCGGACAGGGGCAGTTCTTC. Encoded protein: CASSITGQGQFF.

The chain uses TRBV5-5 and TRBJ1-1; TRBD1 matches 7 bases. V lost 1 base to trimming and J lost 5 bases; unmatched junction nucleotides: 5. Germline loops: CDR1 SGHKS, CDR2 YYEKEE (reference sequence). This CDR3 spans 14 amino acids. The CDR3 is CASSLNRGWTEAFF. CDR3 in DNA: TGTGCCAGCAGCTTGAACAGGGGCTGGACTGAAGCTTTCTTT.

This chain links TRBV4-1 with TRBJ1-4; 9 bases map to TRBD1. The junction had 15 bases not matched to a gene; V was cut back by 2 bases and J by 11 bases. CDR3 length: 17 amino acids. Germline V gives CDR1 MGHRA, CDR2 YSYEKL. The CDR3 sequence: CASSQTQGARPLGKLFF. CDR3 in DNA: TGCGCCAGCAGCCAAACACAGGGGGCGAGACCCCTTGGGAAACTGTTTTTT.

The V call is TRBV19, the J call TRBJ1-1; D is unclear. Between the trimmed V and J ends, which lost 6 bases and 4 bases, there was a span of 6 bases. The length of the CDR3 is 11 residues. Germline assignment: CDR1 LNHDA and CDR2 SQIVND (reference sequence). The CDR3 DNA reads TGTGCCAGTAGCAGAGGCACTGAAGCTTTCTTT. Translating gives CASSRGTEAFF.

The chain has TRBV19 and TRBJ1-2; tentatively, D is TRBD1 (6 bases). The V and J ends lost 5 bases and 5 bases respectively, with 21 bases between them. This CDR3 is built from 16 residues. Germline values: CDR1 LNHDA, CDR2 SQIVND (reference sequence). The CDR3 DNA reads TGTGCCAGTAGTTACCTTCCGGGACAACGGGAATATGGCTACACCTTC. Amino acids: CASSYLPGQREYGYTF.